The rows below give T cell receptor beta chains drawn from one sample of a study of blood T cell repertoires in COVID-19. This table comes from immunoSEQ multiplex PCR, and its TCRdb copy is limited to in-frame clones, with some not included. Among around 310,000 clones listed, roughly 89% were seen once. The sequenced material came from peripheral blood. These receptors all stem from a woman between 40 and 50 years old with COVID-19, enrolled during active disease. CDR3s include the opening cysteine and the closing phenylalanine or tryptophan. The D gene is left open where the match is weak.

CDR3aa | j_gene | len | d_gene | v_gene
CASSETGRNTGELFF | TRBJ2-2 | 15 | NA | TRBV18
CASSPMTGGTETQYF | TRBJ2-5 | 15 | TRBD1 | TRBV28
CASSQATGGETQYF | TRBJ2-5 | 14 | TRBD1 | TRBV3-1/TRBV3-2
CASSVHDAGGSAGNTIYF | TRBJ1-3 | 18 | TRBD1 | TRBV9
CASSPFLSDRPYEQYF | TRBJ2-7 | 16 | NA | TRBV4-2
CASSSTRTGTGANVLTF | TRBJ2-6 | 17 | TRBD1 | TRBV5-1
CASSQAAWSGYTF | TRBJ1-2 | 13 | NA | TRBV3-1/TRBV3-2
CASRTVGGVNEKLFF | TRBJ1-4 | 15 | NA | TRBV19
CAITADGANVLTF | TRBJ2-6 | 13 | NA | TRBV10-3
CASSEAVGTYEQYF | TRBJ2-7 | 14 | NA | TRBV6-1
CAIRLAGVNEQFF | TRBJ2-1 | 13 | TRBD2 | TRBV10-3
CALKSGLAGDQYF | TRBJ2-3 | 13 | TRBD2 | TRBV10-3
CASTSLGGTQYF | TRBJ2-3 | 12 | NA | TRBV27
CASSQDQGQGAQPQHF | TRBJ1-5 | 16 | TRBD1 | TRBV4-3
CASSRTGGGNSPLHF | TRBJ1-6 | 15 | TRBD1 | TRBV18
CASSFTTGNTEAFF | TRBJ1-1 | 14 | NA | TRBV7-9
CASSRASGGVRNIQYF | TRBJ2-4 | 16 | TRBD2 | TRBV19
CASSLDLGLGRTEAFF | TRBJ1-1 | 16 | NA | TRBV5-6
CATSYRPPGLAGDTQYF | TRBJ2-3 | 17 | TRBD2 | TRBV15
CASSFGGSWVTSTDTQYF | TRBJ2-3 | 18 | TRBD2 | TRBV6-2/TRBV6-3
CASSGGPTGTQYF | TRBJ2-5 | 13 | NA | TRBV2
CASRAEGGSNSPLHF | TRBJ1-6 | 15 | NA | TRBV2
CASSPYRDSYEQYF | TRBJ2-7 | 14 | NA | TRBV5-1
CASSQGLAGGGREQFF | TRBJ2-1 | 16 | TRBD2 | TRBV3-1/TRBV3-2
CASSLGQVYEQYF | TRBJ2-7 | 13 | NA | TRBV5-1